One sample yielded the 25 T cell receptor beta chains listed below, sequenced in a study of T cells after yellow fever vaccination. TCRdb recomputed calls from the 5' RACE reads with MiXCR, one row per CDR3 protein. The sample lists about 400,000 distinct CDR3 sequences, roughly 11% occurring once. Sequenced here: PBMCs, sampled on the day of the first yellow fever vaccination. Receptors originate from a man aged 18-30 years who received the YFV17D yellow fever vaccine.

The chain recombines TRBV6-4 with TRBJ2-2; 8 positions match TRBD1. The CDR3 loop spans 14 amino acids. Germline-derived CDR1 and CDR2 are MRHNA and SNTAGT. Losses at the gene ends were 8 bases for V and 4 bases for J; bases not matched to a gene: 6. CDR3 protein: CASGGQGRTGELFF. CDR3 DNA: TGTGCCAGCGGTGGACAGGGTCGCACCGGGGAGCTGTTTTTT.

This clonotype was seen only a few times. A junction boundary mismatches the germline segment, possibly from a read error. V usage is TRBV24-1 and J usage is TRBJ2-1; no clear D. This CDR3 has 11 residues. Germline CDR1 and CDR2: KGHDR and SFDVKD. The chain's CDR3 is CATSDAKGSYF. CDR3 nucleotides: TGTGCCACCAGTGATGCTAAAGGGTCTTACTTC.

This clonotype has a handful of counts. This chain joins TRBV20-1 and TRBJ2-2, with TRBD1 identical over 10 bases. V shed 6 bases and J 4 bases; nucleotides not matched to a gene: 11. The CDR3 runs to 16 residues. In germline, CDR1 is DFQATT, CDR2 SNEGSKA (reference sequence). The CDR3 sequence is CSAIPWDRGFTGELFF. The CDR3 nucleotides read TGCAGTGCCATACCGTGGGACAGGGGATTCACCGGGGAGCTGTTTTTT.

This clonotype was recorded a few times. The CDR3 bases are TGTGCCAGCAGTGTAGCGGGGGGGCAAAATGAGCAGTTCTTC. Its translation: CASSVAGGQNEQFF. The rearrangement joins TRBV2 to TRBJ2-1; 11 positions agree with TRBD2. J lost 7 bases, V lost 4 bases, and 3 bases had no gene match. Germline lookup yields CDR1 SNHLY and CDR2 FYNNEI. The CDR3 is 14 amino acids. The variable domain in full, with the rest retrieved from reference TRBV2 and TRBJ2-1, is EPEVTQTPSHQVTQMGQEVILRCVPISNHLYFYWYRQILGQKVEFLVSFYNNEISEKSEIFDDQFSVERPDGSNFTLKIRSTKLEDSAMYFCASSVAGGQNEQFFGPGTRLTVL.

The table lists this clonotype with a few counts. The rearrangement uses TRBV10-3 and TRBJ1-6; D not certain. The CDR3 contains 14 residues. The ends were cut back, 4 bases at V and 7 bases at J, with 11 bases in the middle. Germline CDR1 is ENHRY and CDR2 is SYGVKD. CDR3 in amino acids: CAISAPGGNSPLHF. For the CDR3, the DNA is TGTGCCATCAGTGCCCCCGGAGGGAATTCACCCCTCCACTTT.

In its sample, this clonotype was seen many times. This chain uses TRBV5-1 with TRBJ1-2; D perhaps matches TRBD1 (6 bases). V lost 3 bases to trimming and J lost 3 bases, with 30 bases between them. This CDR3 has 20 amino acids. Germline CDR1 reads SGHRS; CDR2 reads YFSETQ. CDR3 sequence: CASSYRMSAGPQGLDYGYTF. The CDR3 nucleotides are TGCGCCAGCAGCTACCGAATGTCCGCAGGACCGCAGGGGCTTGACTATGGCTACACCTTC.

The chain is built from TRBV5-6 and TRBJ2-4, with D possibly matching TRBD1 (5 bases). V was pared by 6 bases and J by 4 bases, with 14 bases between. Per germline, CDR1 SGHDT and CDR2 YYEEEE. This CDR3 has 14 residues. CDR3 nucleotides: TGTGCCAGCATCAGCGACAGCGAGAAAAACATTCAGTACTTC. Residues: CASISDSEKNIQYF.

This chain uses TRBV10-3 with TRBJ2-5, with D unresolved. Germline loops: CDR1 ENHRY, CDR2 SYGVKD. V gave up 0 bases and J gave up 7 bases, with 12 bases separating them. The CDR3 contains 14 residues. For the CDR3, the DNA is TGTGCCATCAGTGAGTCCAATTTCGGCGTGACCCAGTACTTC. Translating gives CAISESNFGVTQYF.

The rearrangement joins TRBV9 to TRBJ1-3; D is undetermined. Per the germline V gene, CDR1 is SGDLS and CDR2 is YYNGEE. CDR3 length: 14 amino acids. V shed 4 bases and J shed 6 bases, with 14 bases lying between them. CDR3 sequence reads: CASSPGLITNTIYF. CDR3 coding DNA: TGTGCCAGCAGCCCCGGACTGATCACAAACACCATATATTTT.

This clonotype showed up just a few times. The rearrangement joins TRBV29-1 to TRBJ2-3, with D tentatively TRBD2 (7 bases). This CDR3 contains 15 residues. Per the germline V gene, CDR1 is SQVTM and CDR2 is ANQGSEA. The germline V and J ends were trimmed by 3 bases and 4 bases, with 17 bases remaining between them. CDR3 sequence reads: CSVDSRGAGSDTQYF. In DNA, the CDR3 is TGCAGCGTTGATAGTCGGGGGGCCGGCTCAGATACGCAGTATTTT.

This clonotype has a handful of counts. CDR3 protein: CASSPGHGPSYEQYF. CDR3 DNA sequence: TGTGCCAGCTCACCCGGACACGGACCATCCTACGAGCAGTACTTC. The chain couples TRBV18 to TRBJ2-7; weak D call: TRBD1 (5 bases). V dropped 3 bases and J dropped 1 base, with 13 bases sitting between them. This CDR3 comprises 15 residues. Germline V CDR1 and CDR2: KGHSH, LQKENI.

The chain carries TRBV2 and TRBJ2-7; D is possibly TRBD2 (6 bases). CDR1 is SNHLY and CDR2 is FYNNEI in the germline V gene. Trimming left V 8 bases short and J 0 bases short, with 14 bases between. The CDR3 runs to 14 residues. In DNA, the CDR3 is TGTGCCAGCGGGGGAGGTAGGAGCTCCTACGAGCAGTACGTC. Translating it yields CASGGGRSSYEQYV.

The chain uses TRBV5-4 and TRBJ2-2; D may be TRBD1 or TRBD2 (6 bases each). Deletions cut 0 bases from V and 6 bases from J, with 12 bases between. Germline V lookup: CDR1 SGHNT, CDR2 YYREEE (reference sequence). CDR3 length: 15 residues. The CDR3, as DNA: TGTGCCAGCAGCTTGGCCTCGGGGGCCGCCGGGGAGCTGTTTTTT. Amino acid sequence: CASSLASGAAGELFF.

The rearrangement uses TRBV5-4 and TRBJ2-2, with D maybe TRBD2 (5 bases). The germline gives CDR1 SGHNT, CDR2 YYREEE (reference sequence). The CDR3 totals 16 residues. Trimming removed 4 bases at V and 4 bases at J, with 17 bases between. This chain's CDR3 is CASSGGPAFGTGELFF. DNA of the CDR3: TGTGCCAGCAGCGGCGGGCCAGCGTTTGGCACCGGGGAGCTGTTTTTT.

V usage is TRBV20-1 and J usage is TRBJ2-1; TRBD2 agrees at 9 bases. The CDR3 length is 15 residues. Per the germline V gene, CDR1 is DFQATT and CDR2 is SNEGSKA (reference sequence). V lost 0 bases to trimming and J lost 6 bases; unmatched junction nucleotides: 6. The DNA of the CDR3 is TGCAGTGCTAGAGACATAGCGGGGGTACCCAATGAGCAGTTCTTC. Encoded protein: CSARDIAGVPNEQFF.

The chain carries TRBV28 and TRBJ2-4, with 8 nucleotides matching TRBD2. Germline CDR1 is MDHEN and CDR2 is SYDVKM. With V trimmed by 3 bases and J by 0 bases, 4 bases remained unmatched. CDR3 length: 16 residues. DNA for the CDR3: TGTGCCAGCAGTTTGAGCCTAGCGGGAGCCAAAAACATTCAGTACTTC. Translating gives CASSLSLAGAKNIQYF.

This clonotype came up many times. This chain uses TRBV5-1 with TRBJ1-1; D is uncertain. V was cut by 0 bases and J by 1 base, with 7 bases left in between. The CDR3 is 14 amino acids. Per the germline V gene, CDR1 is SGHRS and CDR2 is YFSETQ. CDR3: CASSLATPNTEAFF. The CDR3, as DNA: TGCGCCAGCAGCTTGGCTACCCCGAACACTGAAGCTTTCTTT.

This clonotype was counted only a few times. V and J are TRBV4-1 and TRBJ2-5, with TRBD2 matching 12 bases. The length of the CDR3 is 18 residues. Per the germline V gene, CDR1 is MGHRA and CDR2 is YSYEKL. The V gene end was trimmed by 0 bases and the J gene end by 5 bases; junction bases not matched to a gene: 10. In nucleotides, the CDR3 is TGCGCCAGCAGCCAAGAATCTCTAGCGGGGGGGCCGGGGGAGACCCAGTACTTC. Amino acid sequence: CASSQESLAGGPGETQYF.

The rearrangement uses TRBV5-1 and TRBJ2-1, with D tentatively TRBD2 (5 bases). Germline V gene data show CDR1 as SGHRS and CDR2 as YFSETQ. The CDR3 has 15 amino acids. V lost 2 bases and J 0 bases, leaving 9 bases between the germline ends. CDR3 DNA: TGCGCCAGCAGCTTTACCGGGGACTCCTACAATGAGCAGTTCTTC. As protein: CASSFTGDSYNEQFF. Full variable domain (remainder filled in from reference TRBV5-1 and TRBJ2-1): KAGVTQTPRYLIKTRGQQVTLSCSPISGHRSVSWYQQTPGQGLQFLFEYFSETQRNKGNFPGRFSGRQFSNSRSEMNVSTLELGDSALYLCASSFTGDSYNEQFFGPGTRLTVL.

This clonotype was counted between two and nine times. This rearrangement joins TRBV21-1 to TRBJ2-1; TRBD2 is the table's D call and was not checked against the DNA. TRBV21-1 is a pseudogene. This CDR3 region has 15 residues. CDR3 nucleotide sequence: TGTGCCAGCAGCAGGTTAGGGCTTCCCTACAATGAGCAGTTCTTC. The encoded protein is CASSRLGLPYNEQFF.

This clonotype was seen repeatedly, ten times or more. V and J are TRBV11-2 and TRBJ2-1; 10 nucleotides line up with TRBD2. With 6 bases clipped from V and 6 bases from J, the junction kept 11 bases outside the gene matches. CDR1 and CDR2 (germline): SGHAT, FQNNGV. CDR3 length: 16 residues. CDR3 nucleotide sequence: TGTGCCAGCAGTCCGCCCCCCAGCGGGGGGGCCAATGAGCAGTTCTTC. Translating gives CASSPPPSGGANEQFF. Drawing the rest from reference TRBV11-2 and TRBJ2-1, the complete variable domain is EAGVAQSPRYKIIEKRQSVAFWCNPISGHATLYWYQQILGQGPKLLIQFQNNGVVDDSQLPKDRFSAERLKGVDSTLKIQPAKLEDSAVYLCASSPPPSGGANEQFFGPGTRLTVL.

This sequence joins TRBV4-1 and TRBJ1-1; D not certain. Trimming pared 0 bases from V and 7 bases from J, leaving 12 bases between. Germline CDR1 and CDR2: MGHRA and YSYEKL. The CDR3 contains 14 residues. Here the CDR3 reads CASSQEGVGIEAFF. The CDR3 DNA sequence: TGCGCCAGCAGCCAAGAAGGAGTCGGCATTGAAGCTTTCTTT.

This clonotype was recorded many times. CDR3 sequence reads: CSARDSAGPYNEQFF. The CDR3 nucleotides read TGCAGTGCTAGAGATTCGGCGGGGCCCTACAATGAGCAGTTCTTC. This rearrangement joins TRBV20-1 to TRBJ2-1, with a weak D call TRBD2 (6 bases). This CDR3 comprises 15 residues. V was trimmed by 0 bases and J by 2 bases, leaving 11 bases between them. Germline values: CDR1 DFQATT, CDR2 SNEGSKA (reference sequence).

V and J are TRBV4-2 and TRBJ2-3, with D possibly matching TRBD2 (6 bases). V was clipped by 1 base and J by 5 bases, with 16 bases between them. The CDR3 runs to 16 residues. Germline V gene data show CDR1 as LGHNA and CDR2 as YNFKEQ. This chain's CDR3 is CASSQVVGGAGDTQYF. The CDR3 nucleotides are TGTGCCAGCAGCCAAGTTGTAGGAGGGGCCGGAGATACGCAGTATTTT.

The chain couples TRBV20-1 to TRBJ2-1; 8 bases are a match to TRBD2. Germline assignment: CDR1 DFQATT and CDR2 SNEGSKA (reference sequence). With 5 bases clipped from V and 2 bases from J, the junction kept 5 bases outside the gene matches. The CDR3 extends over 14 amino acids. The CDR3 protein is CSALAGAAYNEQFF. The CDR3 DNA is TGCAGTGCTCTAGCGGGCGCGGCCTACAATGAGCAGTTCTTC.